The following is a T cell receptor beta chain sequence with its context. What it binds is not known. These data come from a study of T cell responses to AZD1222 COVID-19 vaccine. Germline CDR1 is SGHTA and CDR2 is FQGNSA. CDR3 length: 14 amino acids. V shed 4 bases, J shed 5 bases, and the junction held 5 bases outside the gene matches. Notes on the study in general: Most donors were white British and more were female, and clonal diversity was possibly underestimated. Just a handful of people given AZD1222 tested seropositive at baseline.

TCRdb's table, derived via immunoSEQ multiplex PCR, lists solely in-frame clones and lacks some. This sample has about 90,000 clones, with around 91% found just once. The gene calls are TRBV7-2 and TRBJ1-5, with TRBD1 identical over 7 bases. The sample consisted of peripheral blood, taken on day 0 of MenACWY control vaccination. The clonotype originates from an adult in good health. This CDR3 reads CASSYSQGDQPQHF. Here the CDR3 DNA reads TGTGCCAGCAGCTATAGCCAGGGGGATCAGCCCCAGCATTTT.